This T cell receptor (beta chain) was found in a study of cytomegalovirus exposure and HLA in healthy donors. PCR involved 60 Vbeta and 13 Jbeta primers. The repertoire was sequenced with immunoSEQ multiplex PCR; TCRdb's copy has only in-frame clones and lacks some. Among 120,000 to 150,000 clones listed, around four fifths were seen once. Broader study findings: V segments that were indistinguishable, TRBV6-2 and TRBV6-3 among them, were omitted from analysis. Presence/absence analyses took donor sequencing depth as roughly uniform. Later analysis associated a missense DCLRE1C variant with TCR beta V- and J-gene trimming. Cytomegalovirus-associated TCR beta chains were listed, numbering 164.

Turning to this clone: What it recognizes is unknown.

V lost 7 bases to trimming and J lost 2 bases, with 17 bases between them. CDR3 length: 16 amino acids. The germline V gene has CDR1 SGHVS and CDR2 FQNEAQ. Material for sequencing was PBMCs. This TCR derives from a male donor in good health and CMV-seropositive. The V gene is TRBV7-8, the J gene TRBJ2-2; D uncertain. The CDR3: CASTSSFSGNTGELFF. The CDR3 bases are TGTGCCAGCACCTCTTCGTTCTCCGGTAACACCGGGGAGCTGTTTTTT.